This is a list of T cell receptor beta chains from one sample in a study of blood T cell repertoires in COVID-19. Data came from immunoSEQ multiplex PCR; TCRdb stores just in-frame clones and leaves some out. This sample yields over 150,000 clones, of which under 85% are seen a single time; about 4% belongs to the top ten. Material for sequencing was peripheral blood. The receptors come from a woman of 80 years or more with acute or convalescent COVID-19. Both conserved end residues are trimmed from each CDR3. Where a row states a size, it is once, few, many or the class of an expanded clone; other rows omit it.

cdr3_aa v_call clone_size j_call
ASSAGTRPDNEQF TRBV28 - TRBJ2-1
ASSDMAGPYGYT TRBV21-1 - TRBJ1-2
ASSLTGTDQYEQY TRBV11-2 - TRBJ2-7
ASSPPGRVDGYT TRBV4-2 - TRBJ1-2
ASESREGTDTQY TRBV6-5 - TRBJ2-3
ASSIRDRSEAF TRBV19 - TRBJ1-1
ASSPAGQGSKTQY TRBV27 - TRBJ2-5
SVERQGGGYT TRBV29-1 - TRBJ1-2
ASSLATGFGTEAF TRBV11-2 - TRBJ1-1
ASSQDPLAGLQETQY TRBV3-1/TRBV3-2 - TRBJ2-5
ASSLGGDGKKGKLF TRBV5-1 once TRBJ1-4
ASSQGTSGRVPHQF TRBV4-3 - TRBJ2-1
ASSYSGRLNTEAF TRBV6-5 - TRBJ1-1
ASSLGQTMNTEAF TRBV7-9 - TRBJ1-1
ASSGRGRGYTEAF TRBV19 few TRBJ1-1
ASSPFPGTLSGANVLT TRBV9 - TRBJ2-6
ASSSRTSEETQY TRBV6-2/TRBV6-3 - TRBJ2-5
AWSVGTPTGEQF TRBV30 - TRBJ2-1
ASSQGRGYEQY TRBV3-1/TRBV3-2 few TRBJ2-7
ASWATGGTEAF TRBV25-1 - TRBJ1-1
ASSVTLASGELF TRBV7-2 - TRBJ2-2
SASNGINEKLF TRBV20-1 few TRBJ1-4
ASTPSGQTGNTIY TRBV5-1 - TRBJ1-3
ARVTGGPPTYEQY TRBV21-1 - TRBJ2-7
ASSEREGRNEQF TRBV2 - TRBJ2-1
ASSSPWGQLLTNEKLF TRBV7-9 once TRBJ1-4
ATSDESPGTGGENYGYT TRBV24-1 - TRBJ1-2
ASSPRGDVSNQPQH TRBV18 - TRBJ1-5